The subject of this entry is one T cell receptor beta chain. Its antigen remains undetermined. Base qualities were left out, and no much larger clone turns up one base away. Receptor libraries were prepared by the immunoSEQ multiplex PCR assay. For most patients, genomic DNA was subjected to high-throughput TCR-beta CDR3 sequencing by Adaptive Biotechnologies. The published analysis was carried out like this. Adaptive's ImmunoSEQ software supplied the TCR sequencing data for 15 to 20 patients, while MiXCR and VDJtools were used to process three other patients. CDR3 nucleotide sequences shared by donor and recipient were removed because the origin of these sequences could not be assigned. Alloreactive clones required at least 2-fold expansion over unstimulated cells and minimum CFSE-low frequency of 0.002% (template counts) or 0.001% (read counts). Clones detected in sequenced pre-transplant spleen, lymph node, or MLR CFSE-low populations of the donor or recipient were defined as mappable. The cumulative frequency of alloreactive clones was calculated as a percentage of all sequences, weighted by copy number. Here the immuneACCESS table is served through TCRdb, limited to in-frame sequences with V and J called. Missing clones are a known gap in these copies; in checked studies unresolved V genes cover under half, and the rest lacks a known reason. V and J calls and clone size come straight from that table; D and trimming were deduced from the DNA. In this sample the table shows 40,000 or so clones, 83% of which occur a single time. Of the sample, 3% to 4% falls within the top ten clones.

These data come from a study of graft-versus-host responses after intestinal transplantation (dated by TCRdb to about 2021). With respect to the entire study: The transplants that recipients got were multivisceral, liver-intestinal, or isolated intestinal. Anti-thymocyte globulin induction was given to all recipients, followed by maintenance tacrolimus and steroids for two to four years. Bulk TCR-beta CDR3 sequencing was used to track graft-versus-host and host-versus-graft alloreactive T cell clones in the graft, circulation and bone marrow after intestinal transplantation. Alloreactive clones were identified by sequencing pre-transplant mixed lymphocyte reaction products and comparing them with unstimulated pre-transplant donor and recipient T cells. The cohort enrolled 24 intestinal transplant recipients, one of whom was a retransplant, and 3 patients without pretransplant specimens were excluded. A peak of at least 4% donor T cells among recipient peripheral blood mononuclear cells was the definition used for donor T cell macrochimerism. Instead of going to the commercial service, samples from a few later patients were sequenced in-house on an Illumina MiSeq and processed with MiXCR. Broad study findings and their caveats: GvH clones were detected in recipient bone marrow, and some appeared earlier in ileal mucosa or blood, consistent with an intestinal mucosal origin. In patients with donor T cell macrochimerism, the allografts had high GvH to HvG T cell clonal ratios. The relatively low number and heterogeneity of intestinal transplant patients limited the conclusions. Early after transplant, declines in HvG clones were associated with peak levels of circulating GvH clones.

Blood samples were collected up to 4 times in the first month after transplant and then at least monthly when available. Per the germline V gene (reference sequence), SGHNT is the CDR1 and YYREEE is the CDR2. V gives up 4 bases and J gives up 4 bases, and the segment between their germline ends measures 10 bases. Inclusive of the bounding cysteine and phenylalanine, the CDR3 is 13 residues long. Solely the CDR3 DNA is kept, with 39 bases framed from the first base. The receptor comes from a human patient who received an intestinal transplant, so some T cells may come from the graft donor. This receptor chain uses TRBV5-4 and TRBJ2-3; a tentative D call is TRBD1 (6 bases match). The material was PBMCs, obtained 1070 days after transplant. The DNA reads as follows: TGTGCCAGCAGCCCGCCAGGGGCAGATACGCAGTATTTT. Its translation is CASSPPGADTQYF.